The 30 T cell receptor beta chains below all came from one sample that was sequenced in a study of control samples from healthy donors and cancer patients. TCRdb keeps only in-frame clones here, not all; method: immunoSEQ multiplex PCR. The repertoire has 150,000 to 200,000 clones, around 87% of them found once; the top ten carry approximately 1.5%. The specimen sequenced was blood. The receptors here all came from a woman aged 50 to 60 in good health.

The chain links TRBV14 to TRBJ1-5; D is ambiguous. V was cut by 0 bases and J by 2 bases, with 11 bases left in between. Looked up from germline, CDR1 is SGHDN and CDR2 is FVKESK. The CDR3 spans 16 residues. In DNA, the CDR3 is TGTGCCAGCAGCCAAGACCGCAATAGGGGCAATCAGCCCCAGCATTTT. Encoded protein: CASSQDRNRGNQPQHF.

The J gene is TRBJ1-1, the V gene TRBV6-2 or TRBV6-3, with 7 bases identical to TRBD1. CDR3 length: 15 residues. CDR1 is MNHEY, CDR2 SVGEGT, per germline. The V segment lost 2 bases and the J segment 4 bases; nucleotides outside the gene matches: 7. CDR3 coding DNA: TGTGCCAGCAGTTACAATCGACAGGGCTCCACTGAAGCTTTCTTT. Residues: CASSYNRQGSTEAFF.

The chain recombines TRBV7-6 with TRBJ2-1; 8 nucleotides line up with TRBD2. Looked up from germline, CDR1 is SGHVS and CDR2 is FNYEAQ. Trimming cost V 5 bases and J 3 bases; bases outside gene matches: 3. CDR3 length equals 14 residues. CDR3 coding DNA: TGTGCCAGCAGCCAACTAGCGGACTACAATGAGCAGTTCTTC. Its protein product is CASSQLADYNEQFF.

The rearrangement uses TRBV21-1 and TRBJ2-7; the DNA was not compared with TRBD2, the D call given in the table. TRBV21-1 is given as a pseudogene. The length of the CDR3 is 14 residues. The CDR3 spells CASTLRSGNYEQYF. In DNA, the CDR3 is TGTGCCAGCACCCTTCGGAGCGGGAACTACGAGCAGTACTTC.

This chain joins TRBV14 and TRBJ2-3; 10 bases match TRBD2. This CDR3 has 15 amino acids. The V and J ends lost 4 bases and 6 bases, in that order; junction bases with no gene match: 7. Germline CDR1 is SGHDN and CDR2 is FVKESK. The DNA of the CDR3 is TGTGCCAGCAGCCTCCAGCGGGGGGGCTGGGATACGCAGTATTTT. Residues: CASSLQRGGWDTQYF.

The CDR3 DNA reads as TGTGCCTGGACGTTACAGGGCTTCCCTGGAAACACCATATATTTT. It is translated as CAWTLQGFPGNTIYF. The rearrangement uses TRBV30 and TRBJ1-3, with a weak D call TRBD1 (6 bases). Germline assignment: CDR1 GTSNPN and CDR2 SVGIG (reference sequence). The V gene lost 4 bases and the J gene lost 2 bases, with 15 bases spanning the gap. This CDR3 spans 15 amino acids. Complete variable domain (other parts from reference TRBV30 and TRBJ1-3): SQTIHQWPATLVQPVGSPLSLECTVEGTSNPNLYWYRQAAGRGLQLLFYSVGIGQISSEVPQNLSASRPQDRQFILSSKKLLLSDSGFYLCAWTLQGFPGNTIYFGEGSWLTVV.

This chain joins TRBV6-5 and TRBJ1-6; D unclear. Germline values: CDR1 MNHEY, CDR2 SVGAGI. The CDR3 totals 13 residues. Between the trimmed V and J ends, which lost 7 bases and 1 base, there was a span of 5 bases. DNA for the CDR3: TGTGCCAGCACGGTATCCTATAATTCACCCCTCCACTTT. Translation gives CASTVSYNSPLHF.

V usage is TRBV5-1 and J usage is TRBJ2-2; D is undetermined. Germline V gene lookup returns CDR1 SGHRS and CDR2 YFSETQ. V lost 0 bases and J lost 11, with 14 bases in between. This CDR3 spans 14 amino acids. CDR3: CASSLDAFLGELFF. The DNA of the CDR3 is TGCGCCAGCAGCTTGGATGCGTTCCTCGGAGAGCTGTTTTTT.

The table lists this clone with a count of one. V is TRBV27 and J is TRBJ2-3; D call uncertain. V was pared by 5 bases and J by 4 bases, with 13 bases between. CDR3 length: 14 residues. Germline-derived CDR1 and CDR2 are MNHEY and SMNVEV (reference sequence). The CDR3 loop reads CASSTAVLPDTQYF. CDR3 sequence (DNA): TGTGCCAGCAGTACCGCAGTGTTGCCAGATACGCAGTATTTT.

V and J are TRBV28 and TRBJ1-3; maybe TRBD1 (6 bases). With 3 bases removed from V and 0 bases from J, the gap between germline ends came to 9 bases. Looked up from germline, CDR1 is MDHEN and CDR2 is SYDVKM. This CDR3 is 15 amino acids long. This chain's CDR3 is CASSLGAFSGNTIYF. CDR3 in DNA: TGTGCCAGCAGTTTGGGGGCCTTCTCTGGAAACACCATATATTTT. Full variable domain (rest looked up from reference TRBV28 and TRBJ1-3): DVKVTQSSRYLVKRTGEKVFLECVQDMDHENMFWYRQDPGLGLRLIYFSYDVKMKEKGDIPEGYSVSREKKERFSLILESASTNQTSMYLCASSLGAFSGNTIYFGEGSWLTVV.

V gene TRBV19 combines with J gene TRBJ1-5; D uncertain. The CDR3 consists of 14 residues. The V gene lost 5 bases and the J gene lost 4 bases, with 12 bases spanning the gap. Looked up from germline, CDR1 is LNHDA and CDR2 is SQIVND (reference sequence). CDR3 region: CASSRARRNQPQHF. In nucleotides, the CDR3 is TGTGCCAGTAGTCGGGCCAGGAGAAATCAGCCCCAGCATTTT.

The chain carries TRBV19 and TRBJ1-5; weak D call: TRBD1 (5 bases). Trimming stripped 3 bases from V and 7 bases from J, with 13 bases between. Germline loops: CDR1 LNHDA, CDR2 SQIVND (reference sequence). The CDR3 has 14 amino acids. As DNA, the CDR3 is TGTGCCAGTAGTATTGCAGGGTCCAGCCAGCCCCAGCATTTT. This codes for CASSIAGSSQPQHF. The whole variable domain, filled in from reference TRBV19 and TRBJ1-5, reads DGGITQSPKYLFRKEGQNVTLSCEQNLNHDAMYWYRQDPGQGLRLIYYSQIVNDFQKGDIAEGYSVSREKKESFPLTVTSAQKNPTAFYLCASSIAGSSQPQHFGDGTRLSIL.

This clone was counted a few times. This chain links TRBV30 with TRBJ2-7; D not certain. Between the trimmed V and J ends, which lost 0 bases and 5 bases, there was a span of 5 bases. Per germline, CDR1 GTSNPN and CDR2 SVGIG (reference sequence). CDR3 size: 11 residues. DNA of the CDR3: TGTGCCTGGAGTGTAGCTCACGAGCAGTACTTC. Translating gives CAWSVAHEQYF.

The chain employs TRBV9 and TRBJ1-2; D possibly corresponds to TRBD1 (6 bases). Germline CDR1 reads SGDLS; CDR2 reads YYNGEE. V lost 4 bases to trimming and J lost 4 bases, with 11 bases between them. The CDR3 is 13 residues long. CDR3 DNA: TGTGCCAGCAGCCGGGACACCGCCTATGGCTACACCTTC. It yields the protein CASSRDTAYGYTF.

This chain links TRBV30 with TRBJ1-1; 10 bases line up with TRBD1. V was pared by 2 bases and J by 6 bases, with 9 bases of the junction left unmatched. Germline V lookup: CDR1 GTSNPN, CDR2 SVGIG (reference sequence). The CDR3 spans 15 residues. The CDR3 loop reads CAWSSGTGDQAEAFF. DNA of the CDR3: TGTGCCTGGAGTTCCGGGACAGGGGATCAAGCTGAAGCTTTCTTT.

The CDR3 sequence is CASSLAGPPGGQPQHF. CDR3 sequence (DNA): TGCGCCAGCAGCTTGGCCGGACCCCCGGGGGGTCAGCCCCAGCATTTT. V and J are TRBV5-1 and TRBJ1-5; D may be TRBD1 (5 bases). The CDR3 spans 16 residues. Germline lookup yields CDR1 SGHRS and CDR2 YFSETQ. Deletions cut 0 bases from V and 6 bases from J, with 16 bases between.

V gene TRBV6-5 combines with J gene TRBJ1-6; TRBD1 is a possible D gene (6 bases). Looked up from germline, CDR1 is MNHEY and CDR2 is SVGAGI. Trimming removed 5 bases from V and 7 bases from J, with 12 bases in between. The CDR3 runs to 14 residues. The CDR3 DNA reads TGTGCCAGCAGTACAACAGGGATCAATTCACCCCTCCACTTT. Protein: CASSTTGINSPLHF.

The chain recombines TRBV6-2 or TRBV6-3 with TRBJ1-5; D is unresolved. CDR1 is MNHEY, CDR2 SVGEGT, per germline. The CDR3 is 16 amino acids. Trimming cost V 4 bases and J 3 bases, with 16 bases left between them. CDR3 sequence (DNA): TGTGCCAGCAGTTTTTCCTTTAGGCCCATCAATCAGCCCCAGCATTTT. It specifies CASSFSFRPINQPQHF.

This chain links TRBV7-9 with TRBJ1-2; TRBD1 might be the D (6 bases). The V end lost 5 bases, the J end lost 5 bases, and 24 bases lay between the germline ends. Germline-derived CDR1 and CDR2 are SEHNR and FQNEAQ (reference sequence). CDR3 length equals 17 residues. The CDR3 DNA reads TGTGCCAGCAGCGTAGGGTGGAGGCAGGGGATGAGTTATGGCTACACCTTC. This encodes CASSVGWRQGMSYGYTF.

This chain uses TRBV28 with TRBJ2-1; D perhaps matches TRBD1 (5 bases). The CDR3 extends over 13 amino acids. CDR1 MDHEN and CDR2 SYDVKM come from the germline V gene. CDR3 loop: CTTQGLTYNEQFF. The CDR3 coding sequence is TGTACGACCCAGGGTTTAACCTACAATGAGCAGTTCTTC.

In this sample, this clone turned up a few times. The chain carries TRBV9 and TRBJ2-1; 13 positions match TRBD2. V trimming: 3 bases; J trimming: 7 bases; junction bases outside the gene matches: 7. The CDR3 loop spans 16 amino acids. Germline CDR1 is SGDLS and CDR2 is YYNGEE. The CDR3 coding sequence is TGTGCCAGCAGCGCCTCCGGGACTAGCGGGGTGAATGAGCAGTTCTTC. Its translation: CASSASGTSGVNEQFF.

The chain is built from TRBV6-6 and TRBJ1-2; a possible D gene is TRBD1 (5 bases). Trimming shortened V by 0 bases and J by 7 bases, and 15 bases separated the two germline ends. CDR1 and CDR2 from the germline V gene are MNHNY and SVGAGI (reference sequence). The CDR3 has 15 residues. The CDR3 region has the DNA TGTGCCAGCAGTTACTCGATGGGGCATCGGGGTGGCTACACCTTC. Protein sequence: CASSYSMGHRGGYTF.

The J gene is TRBJ2-1, the V gene TRBV7-3, with a tentative D call TRBD2 (5 bases). The ends were cut back, 4 bases at V and 9 bases at J, with 13 bases in the middle. Germline values: CDR1 SGHTA, CDR2 FQGTGA. CDR3 length equals 13 residues. This chain's CDR3 is CASSSGVGGEQFF. In nucleotides, the CDR3 is TGTGCCAGCAGCTCTGGGGTCGGAGGTGAGCAGTTCTTC.

The V gene is TRBV5-1, the J gene TRBJ1-2; D ambiguous. The CDR3 spans 13 residues. Germline CDR1 is SGHRS and CDR2 is YFSETQ. V was cut by 0 bases and J by 6 bases, with 9 bases left in between. In DNA, the CDR3 is TGCGCCAGCAGCTTGGATGGGCCCGATGGCTACACCTTC. The encoded protein is CASSLDGPDGYTF.

As concerns this clone: Distinct nucleotide sequences in the sample also encode this CDR3. The V and J genes are TRBV6-5 and TRBJ1-6; D is uncertain. The V gene lost 7 bases and the J gene lost 7 bases, with 11 bases spanning the gap. This CDR3 has 13 residues. Germline CDR1 is MNHEY and CDR2 is SVGAGI. CDR3 nucleotide sequence: TGTGCCAGCACCAAAATCAGGAATTCACCCCTCCACTTT. Amino acids: CASTKIRNSPLHF.

This clone has a single count. This chain connects TRBV27 to TRBJ1-5, with a tentative D call TRBD1 (6 bases). The V end lost 8 bases, the J end lost 0 bases, and 8 bases lay between the germline ends. This CDR3 comprises 13 residues. The germline V gene has CDR1 MNHEY and CDR2 SMNVEV (reference sequence). The CDR3 DNA is TGTGCCAGCCGGACAGCTAGCAATCAGCCCCAGCATTTT. Translation gives CASRTASNQPQHF.

The rearrangement uses TRBV28 and TRBJ2-1, with 9 positions matching TRBD1. The V gene's germline CDR1 is MDHEN and CDR2 SYDVKM. The CDR3 loop spans 16 amino acids. V dropped 2 bases and J dropped 8; count of bases not matched to a gene: 10. This CDR3 reads CASSLADRGVRDEQFF. CDR3 nucleotides: TGTGCCAGCAGTTTAGCCGACAGGGGGGTAAGGGATGAGCAGTTCTTC.

J is TRBJ2-1 and V is TRBV5-4; 15 nucleotides align to TRBD2. The CDR3 is 16 residues long. Germline V gives CDR1 SGHNT, CDR2 YYREEE (reference sequence). V lost 4 bases and J lost 6; bases outside the gene matches: 5. In DNA form, the CDR3 reads TGTGCCAGCAGCAAGGCGGGACTAGCGGGGGGCAATGAGCAGTTCTTC. This encodes CASSKAGLAGGNEQFF.

The chain recombines TRBV30 with TRBJ1-6, with D tentatively TRBD1 (5 bases). The CDR3 has 13 amino acids. Trimming pared 3 bases from V and 10 bases from J, leaving 13 bases between. Germline V CDR1 and CDR2: GTSNPN, SVGIG (reference sequence). This chain's CDR3 is CAWRSQGLSPLHF. The CDR3 DNA reads as TGTGCCTGGAGGAGTCAGGGTCTGTCACCCCTCCACTTT.

The chain recombines TRBV9 with TRBJ1-1, with no clear D. V was cut by 7 bases and J by 5 bases, with 18 bases left in between. Germline CDR1 and CDR2: SGDLS and YYNGEE. This CDR3 is built from 14 residues. The CDR3 reads CASAKGEGLTEAFF. CDR3 nucleotide sequence: TGTGCCAGCGCTAAGGGTGAAGGGCTAACTGAAGCTTTCTTT.